One and the same sample provided the 13 T cell receptor beta chains below, sequenced in a study of T cells in Graves' hyperthyroidism and ophthalmopathy. RNA transcripts were the template for amplifying TCR beta CDR3 regions. The HTBI primer set was used in a first-round RT-PCR of the TCR CDR3. TCRdb re-analysed the multiplex PCR reads in MiXCR, keeping a single row per CDR3 protein. The sample includes roughly 300,000 distinct CDR3 sequences, roughly 20% of them seen just once. What was sequenced was blood. These receptors came from a woman between 45 and 60 years old with Graves' hyperthyroidism.

This chain's CDR3 is CASSFNGLSSYEQYF. The CDR3 DNA reads TGCGCCAGCAGCTTTAATGGACTGAGCTCCTACGAGCAGTACTTC. This chain joins TRBV5-1 and TRBJ2-7; D might be TRBD2 (5 bases). The CDR3 is 15 amino acids. V was pared by 2 bases and J by 0 bases, with 12 bases between. The germline V gene has CDR1 SGHRS and CDR2 YFSETQ.

Many counts were recorded for this clonotype. This chain connects TRBV12-3 or TRBV12-4 to TRBJ2-7; D unclear. The V end was cut by 3 bases, the J end by 2 bases, with 14 bases between. There are 15 residues in the CDR3. The CDR3 coding sequence is TGTGCCAGCAGTTTTGCCGTTACCCTAGCCTACGAGCAGTACGTC. Its translation: CASSFAVTLAYEQYV.

As regards this clonotype: One junction end does not reproduce the germline sequence, and a read error may be involved. The V call is TRBV5-1, the J call TRBJ2-1; the match to TRBD1 covers 12 bases. The CDR3 consists of 15 residues. CDR1 and CDR2 (germline): SGHRS, YFSETQ. The CDR3 is CASSTGQGADNEQFF. Written as DNA, the CDR3 is TGTGCCAGCAGCACGGGACAGGGGGCGGACAATGAGCAGTTCTTC.

In this sample, this clonotype turned up many times. DNA of the CDR3: TGTGCCTCCACGACAGGGGGAGGAAACACCATATATTTT. Translated, it gives CASTTGGGNTIYF. The chain employs TRBV30 and TRBJ1-3, with 9 bases fitting TRBD1. The CDR3 loop spans 13 amino acids. Trimming cost V 7 bases and J 4 bases; bases outside gene matches: 5. Germline assignment: CDR1 GTSNPN and CDR2 SVGIG (reference sequence).

The V and J genes are TRBV20-1 and TRBJ2-1; D perhaps matches TRBD2 (6 bases). CDR3 length: 17 residues. Trimming removed 1 base from V and 0 bases from J, with 16 bases in between. Per the germline V gene, CDR1 is DFQATT and CDR2 is SNEGSKA (reference sequence). CDR3 coding DNA: TGCAGTGCTAGAGCCCCGCTAGCGATACCCTCCTACAATGAGCAGTTCTTC. This codes for CSARAPLAIPSYNEQFF.

The rearrangement uses TRBV5-1 and TRBJ2-5; 9 bases are shared with TRBD2. CDR3 length equals 15 residues. Germline values: CDR1 SGHRS, CDR2 YFSETQ. J gave up 2 bases and V 4 bases, and 6 bases lay outside the gene matches. This CDR3 reads CASSPRGGAQETQYF. In DNA form, the CDR3 reads TGCGCCAGCAGCCCCCGCGGGGGGGCACAAGAGACCCAGTACTTC.

Only a few counts were recorded for this clonotype. The V gene is TRBV28, the J gene TRBJ1-1; unclear D gene. The CDR3 totals 12 residues. The germline V gene has CDR1 MDHEN and CDR2 SYDVKM. Trimming removed 6 bases at V and 0 bases at J, with 5 bases between. The CDR3 coding sequence is TGTGCCAGCAGGAGGTTGAACACTGAAGCTTTCTTT. This codes for CASRRLNTEAFF.

This chain uses TRBV20-1 with TRBJ1-1; TRBD1 agrees at 7 bases. V dropped 2 bases and J dropped 1; count of bases not matched to a gene: 7. Germline V gives CDR1 DFQATT, CDR2 SNEGSKA (reference sequence). The CDR3 spans 15 residues. The CDR3: CSARLPGQWNTEAFF. The CDR3 DNA reads as TGCAGTGCTAGACTCCCGGGACAGTGGAACACTGAAGCTTTCTTT.

V usage is TRBV20-1 and J usage is TRBJ2-1; perhaps TRBD1 as D (7 bases). CDR1 and CDR2 from the germline V gene are DFQATT and SNEGSKA (reference sequence). Trimming shortened V by 1 base and J by 8 bases, and 9 bases separated the two germline ends. This CDR3 spans 12 amino acids. CDR3 residues: CSARGRGDEQFF. CDR3 coding DNA: TGCAGTGCTAGAGGCAGGGGGGATGAGCAGTTCTTC.

This CDR3 reads CASSYPAGGAYTGELFF. The CDR3 region has the DNA TGTGCCAGCAGTTATCCCGCAGGGGGCGCGTACACCGGGGAGCTGTTTTTT. The chain carries TRBV6-9 and TRBJ2-2; the match to TRBD1 covers 8 bases. The V gene end was trimmed by 2 bases and the J gene end by 3 bases; junction bases not matched to a gene: 8. The CDR3 covers 17 residues. CDR1 MNHGY and CDR2 SVAAGI come from the germline V gene.

This clonotype has ten or more counts. The chain has TRBV20-1 and TRBJ1-5; 9 bases fit TRBD1. Trimming cost V 4 bases and J 5 bases; bases outside gene matches: 3. CDR3 size: 13 residues. Germline V gives CDR1 DFQATT, CDR2 SNEGSKA (reference sequence). The CDR3 bases are TGCAGTGCTACGGACAGGGGAGATCAGCCCCAGCATTTT. As protein: CSATDRGDQPQHF.

J is TRBJ1-5 and V is TRBV19; 7 bases map to TRBD1. The CDR3 spans 14 residues. Germline CDR1 is LNHDA and CDR2 is SQIVND (reference sequence). Losses at the gene ends were 6 bases for V and 6 bases for J; bases not matched to a gene: 8. CDR3 region: CASREDRDGQPQHF. The CDR3 DNA reads TGTGCCAGTAGAGAAGACAGGGATGGTCAGCCCCAGCATTTT.

This clonotype was seen many times. The chain carries TRBV10-3 and TRBJ2-5; the match to TRBD2 covers 10 bases. From germline, CDR1 is ENHRY and CDR2 SYGVKD. The V gene end was trimmed by 2 bases and the J gene end by 3 bases; junction bases not matched to a gene: 3. The CDR3 has 15 residues. CDR3 in DNA: TGTGCCATCAGTGAGGGACTAGCGGTGGAAGAGACCCAGTACTTC. It codes for CAISEGLAVEETQYF.